The entry below gives a single T cell receptor (beta chain) sequence along with its context. Its antigen is unidentified. This sample was included in a study of CD8 T cells in ankylosing spondylitis. Overall study findings and caveats: A TCR beta motif of eight or nine highly homologous variants seemed to mark ankylosing spondylitis blood. Both synovial fluid and blood in reactive arthritis had previously been reported to carry some motif variants. CD8+ cells made up the disease-linked clones, which were relatively rare in peripheral blood.

The CDR3 contains 16 residues. In germline, CDR1 is DFQATT, CDR2 SNEGSKA (reference sequence). Losses at the gene ends were 1 base for V and 2 bases for J; bases not matched to a gene: 8. By quantitative 5'-RACE with molecular barcodes, the TCR beta libraries were made. TCRdb analysed the 5' RACE reads with MiXCR anew, one entry per CDR3 protein. The table has more than 650,000 distinct CDR3 sequences, 12% seen once. The gene calls are TRBV20-1 and TRBJ2-1, with TRBD2 matching over 7 bases. The TCR originated in a male donor with ankylosing spondylitis. Sequenced material: blood, either unsorted or a sorted T cell fraction (not recorded which). The CDR3: CSARVSGTKAYNEQFF. CDR3 coding DNA: TGCAGTGCTAGAGTATCCGGGACTAAAGCCTACAATGAGCAGTTCTTC.